The T cell receptor (beta chain) under discussion was sequenced for a study of neurological immune-mediated disorders. Each TCR transcript was tagged with a 10-nucleotide random UMI during 5'RACE. Sequencing runs each yielded over 170 million TCR-beta sequences from 15-18 subjects. TCRdb re-called the 5' RACE reads through MiXCR, storing one row per CDR3 protein. This table holds tens of thousands of distinct CDR3 sequences, about 6% found once. Volunteers attending a blood bank in Maryland, USA, served as healthy controls. Sorted libraries drew on under 1.3 million CD4+ or CD8+ T cells. In its sample, this clonotype was seen many times. CDR3 length: 14 amino acids. Deletions cut 2 bases from V and 7 bases from J, with 12 bases between.

The receptor's source is a woman aged 40 to 50 in good health. The specimen was CD4+ T cells from blood. The chain recombines TRBV12-3 or TRBV12-4 with TRBJ2-1; D is undetermined. CDR3 coding DNA: TGTGCCAGCAGTTTAATGGTTGTCGGAAATGAGCAGTTCTTC. Residues: CASSLMVVGNEQFF.